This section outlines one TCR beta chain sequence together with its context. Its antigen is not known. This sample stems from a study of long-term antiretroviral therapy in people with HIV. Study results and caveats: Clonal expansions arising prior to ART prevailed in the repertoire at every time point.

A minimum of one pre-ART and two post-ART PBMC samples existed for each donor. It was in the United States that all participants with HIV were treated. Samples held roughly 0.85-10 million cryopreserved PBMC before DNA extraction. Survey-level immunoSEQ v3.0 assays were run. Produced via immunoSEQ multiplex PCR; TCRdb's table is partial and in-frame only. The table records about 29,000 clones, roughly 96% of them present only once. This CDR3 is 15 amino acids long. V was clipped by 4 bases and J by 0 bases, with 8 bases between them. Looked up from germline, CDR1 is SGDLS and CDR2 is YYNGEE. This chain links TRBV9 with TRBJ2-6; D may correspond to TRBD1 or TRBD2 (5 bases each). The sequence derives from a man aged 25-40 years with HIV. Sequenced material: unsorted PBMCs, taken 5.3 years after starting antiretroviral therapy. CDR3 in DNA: TGTGCCAGCAGCCGGGACGGCTCTGGGGCCAACGTCCTGACTTTC. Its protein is CASSRDGSGANVLTF.